This T cell receptor (beta chain) was sequenced during a study of cytomegalovirus exposure and HLA in healthy donors. The CDR3 is 13 residues long. Deletions cut 6 bases from V and 0 bases from J, with 8 bases between. Germline V lookup: CDR1 LNHDA, CDR2 SQIVND (reference sequence). The PCR contained 60 Vbeta and 13 Jbeta primers. Generated by immunoSEQ multiplex PCR, the TCRdb table keeps only in-frame clones and is missing some. The table has about 150,000 clones, around 80% seen once. Sequencing was carried out using PBMCs. The J gene is TRBJ1-2, the V gene TRBV19, with no clear D. The receptor's source is a male donor in good health and CMV-seropositive. CDR3 in DNA: TGTGCCAGTAGCGGCAGGTCTAACTATGGCTACACCTTC. This codes for CASSGRSNYGYTF.